The rows below give T cell receptor beta chains drawn from one sample of a study of graft-versus-host responses after intestinal transplantation. Their antigens remain unidentified. Method: immunoSEQ multiplex PCR; TCRdb's copy keeps in-frame clones and lacks some. The table has about 84,000 clones, approximately 89% seen once. This specimen was unstimulated CD4+ T cells sorted from spleen or lymph node cells, taken before transplant. These receptors were obtained from a human donor who was the organ donor for an intestinal transplant. Each CDR3 is given with its conserved first and last residue. The D gene is left open where the match is weak. The size field is filled for only some rows; it gives once, few, many or a size class.

size	J	V	D	CDR3	DNA
.	TRBJ2-1	TRBV15	.	CATSRDVFYEQFF	TGTGCCACCAGCAGAGACGTTTTCTATGAGCAGTTCTTC
.	TRBJ2-3	TRBV10-3	.	CAISVAQRPTDTQYF	TGTGCCATCAGTGTGGCCCAGCGGCCCACAGATACGCAGTATTTT
.	TRBJ2-5	TRBV5-1	TRBD1	CATGQGAQETQYF	TGCGCCACCGGACAGGGGGCCCAAGAGACCCAGTACTTC
.	TRBJ2-1	TRBV5-5	TRBD1	CASSLVGRGRLGLGHSEQFF	TGTGCCAGCAGCTTGGTGGGCAGGGGGCGGCTAGGGCTAGGGCACAGTGAGCAGTTCTTC
.	TRBJ1-2	TRBV15	.	CATSRDLAGTNYGYTF	TGTGCCACCAGCAGAGATCTGGCGGGTACTAACTATGGCTACACCTTC
once	TRBJ1-4	TRBV28	TRBD1	CASSSGGAGEKLFF	TGTGCCAGCAGTTCAGGGGGCGCGGGTGAAAAACTGTTTTTT
.	TRBJ2-7	TRBV9	.	CASSVDPGYEQYF	TGTGCCAGCAGCGTAGACCCAGGGTACGAGCAGTACTTC
once	TRBJ1-2	TRBV15	TRBD1	CATSRVDRGLGYTF	TGTGCCACCAGCAGAGTTGACAGGGGGCTAGGCTACACCTTC
.	TRBJ2-1	TRBV4-1	TRBD2	CASSQGLAGPLGNEQFF	TGCGCCAGCAGCCAAGGGCTAGCGGGCCCTCTGGGCAATGAGCAGTTCTTC
.	TRBJ1-3	TRBV15	.	CATRMSGNSGNTIYF	TGTGCCACCAGGATGAGCGGAAACTCTGGAAACACCATATATTTT
.	TRBJ2-3	TRBV5-1	TRBD2	CASSLVAAGGLWDTQYF	TGCGCCAGCAGCTTGGTCGCGGCGGGGGGGCTCTGGGATACGCAGTATTTT
.	TRBJ2-4	TRBV11-2	.	CASSLAWTDYDIQYF	TGTGCCAGCAGCTTAGCCTGGACCGACTACGACATTCAGTACTTC
once	TRBJ2-1	TRBV11-3	TRBD2	CASNGGGRAKQFF	TGTGCCAGCAATGGCGGGGGGCGAGCGAAGCAGTTCTTC
.	TRBJ1-2	TRBV7-9	TRBD1	CASSPHWTGHYGYTF	TGTGCCAGCAGCCCACACTGGACAGGGCACTATGGCTACACCTTC
.	TRBJ2-4	TRBV28	.	CASSPANIQYF	TGTGCCAGCAGCCCTGCGAACATTCAGTACTTC
.	TRBJ2-3	TRBV5-1	TRBD2	CASSLGLAGTDTQYF	TGCGCCAGCAGCCTCGGACTAGCGGGCACAGATACGCAGTATTTT
.	TRBJ2-7	TRBV5-4	TRBD1	CASSLAKGQGAYEQYF	TGTGCCAGCAGCCTGGCTAAAGGACAGGGGGCTTACGAGCAGTACTTC
.	TRBJ2-7	TRBV5-6	TRBD2	CASSFLSGGPYEQYF	TGTGCCAGCAGCTTCCTCAGCGGGGGTCCTTACGAGCAGTACTTC
.	TRBJ1-5	TRBV19	.	CASGPVDRLNQPQHF	TGTGCCAGTGGCCCGGTCGACAGACTCAATCAGCCCCAGCATTTT
.	TRBJ2-7	TRBV10-2	TRBD2	CASSRSGSSYEQYF	TGCGCCAGCAGCCGTAGCGGGAGTTCGTACGAGCAGTACTTC
.	TRBJ1-3	TRBV5-1	.	CASSPGGGPNTIYF	TGCGCCAGCAGCCCCGGCGGTGGCCCGAACACCATATATTTT
.	TRBJ1-2	TRBV30	.	CAWSVDSGSPYGYTF	TGTGCCTGGAGTGTAGACTCCGGCTCCCCCTATGGCTACACCTTC
.	TRBJ2-5	TRBV18	.	CASSPGSKETQYF	TGTGCCAGCTCACCGGGGAGTAAAGAGACCCAGTACTTC
.	TRBJ2-5	TRBV14	.	CASSLRRRTEYQETQYF	TGTGCCAGCAGCCTCCGCCGGAGGACAGAGTACCAAGAGACCCAGTACTTC
.	TRBJ2-7	TRBV7-9	TRBD1	CASSWTGYEQYF	TGTGCCAGCAGCTGGACAGGGTACGAGCAGTACTTC
.	TRBJ2-1	TRBV27	.	CASSLSFMRYNEQFF	TGTGCCAGCAGTTTATCGTTTATGAGGTACAATGAGCAGTTCTTC
.	TRBJ1-1	TRBV6-1	.	CASSVARGTEAFF	TGTGCCAGCAGTGTGGCCCGAGGCACTGAAGCTTTCTTT
.	TRBJ2-7	TRBV2	TRBD2	CASKVSLAGGPGEQYF	TGTGCCAGCAAGGTCAGTCTTGCGGGAGGGCCGGGCGAGCAGTACTTC
once	TRBJ2-1	TRBV18	TRBD2	CASSPGLAGVNEQFF	TGTGCCAGCTCACCTGGACTAGCGGGAGTCAATGAGCAGTTCTTC
.	TRBJ2-5	TRBV29-1	TRBD2	CSVEDSGGGETQYF	TGCAGCGTTGAAGACAGCGGGGGAGGGGAGACCCAGTACTTC
.	TRBJ2-7	TRBV29-1	.	CSVRESYEQYF	TGCAGCGTGAGGGAGAGCTACGAGCAGTACTTC
.	TRBJ1-5	TRBV18	.	CASSPPRQINQPQHF	TGTGCCAGCTCACCACCGAGGCAGATCAATCAGCCCCAGCATTTT
.	TRBJ1-2	TRBV25-1	.	CASSTKTSGYTF	TGTGCCAGCAGTACAAAAACTAGCGGCTACACCTTC
.	TRBJ1-2	TRBV6-5	TRBD1	CASAPIGTAYGYTF	TGTGCCAGCGCTCCTATAGGGACAGCCTATGGCTACACCTTC
.	TRBJ2-2	TRBV12-5	TRBD1	CASGLGDRGLPTGELFF	TGTGCTAGTGGTTTGGGGGACAGGGGCCTACCAACCGGGGAGCTGTTTTTT
.	TRBJ2-7	TRBV6-1	TRBD2	CASSPSGGTYEQYF	TGTGCCAGCAGCCCCTCGGGGGGGACCTACGAGCAGTACTTC
once	TRBJ2-1	TRBV11-3	TRBD2	CASSLEGGGENEQFF	TGTGCCAGCAGCTTAGAAGGCGGGGGGGAAAATGAGCAGTTCTTC
.	TRBJ1-3	TRBV2	.	CASSAWERVRNTIYF	TGTGCCAGCAGCGCTTGGGAGAGGGTTAGAAACACCATATATTTT
.	TRBJ1-1	TRBV10-3	.	CAISASQGPNTEAFF	TGTGCCATCAGTGCATCACAGGGTCCGAACACTGAAGCTTTCTTT
.	TRBJ1-2	TRBV30	.	CAWSKGVFNYGYTF	TGTGCCTGGAGTAAGGGAGTCTTTAACTATGGCTACACCTTC
.	TRBJ2-3	TRBV5-1	TRBD2	CASRRLAGGDTDTQYF	TGCGCCAGCAGGCGACTAGCGGGAGGGGACACAGATACGCAGTATTTT
.	TRBJ1-6	TRBV19	TRBD1	CASKAGGENNSPLHF	TGTGCCAGTAAGGCAGGGGGTGAGAATAATTCACCCCTCCACTTT
.	TRBJ1-2	TRBV28	.	CASSFPTGPNYGYTF	TGTGCCAGCAGTTTCCCGACAGGTCCTAACTATGGCTACACCTTC